This T cell receptor (beta chain) comes out of a study of PD-L1 blockade in urothelial cancer. Study in general: Once treatment had started, blood was analyzed at 3 weeks (second dose) and again at 6 weeks. T cells were recovered from blood samples at a median of roughly 150,000.

Sample numbers ranged from 1 to 8 per patient, encompassing pretreatment and on-treatment collections. The protocol was immunoSEQ multiplex PCR, while the TCRdb copy is restricted to in-frame clones and leaves out a portion. The sample lists about 80,000 clones; around 90% were seen once. This CDR3 comprises 15 residues. V lost 7 bases to trimming and J lost 1 base, with 15 bases between them. CDR1 and CDR2 from the germline V gene are LNHDA and SQIVND (reference sequence). Sequenced material: PBMCs, taken around atezolizumab (anti-PD-L1) treatment. This sequence was found in a woman in her 70s with urothelial cancer. This sequence joins TRBV19 and TRBJ2-3, with D tentatively TRBD2 (6 bases). This CDR3 is CASTYGGRGTDTQYF. In nucleotides, the CDR3 is TGTGCCAGTACCTACGGGGGACGGGGCACAGATACGCAGTATTTT.